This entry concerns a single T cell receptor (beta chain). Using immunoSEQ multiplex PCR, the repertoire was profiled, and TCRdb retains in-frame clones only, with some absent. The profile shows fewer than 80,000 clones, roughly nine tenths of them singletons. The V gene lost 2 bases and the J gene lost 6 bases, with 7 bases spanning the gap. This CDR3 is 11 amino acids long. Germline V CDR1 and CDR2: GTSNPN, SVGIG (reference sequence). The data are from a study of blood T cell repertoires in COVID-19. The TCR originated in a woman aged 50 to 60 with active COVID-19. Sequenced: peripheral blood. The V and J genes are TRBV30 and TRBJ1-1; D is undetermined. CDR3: CAWSTQAEAFF. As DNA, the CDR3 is TGTGCCTGGAGTACCCAGGCTGAAGCTTTCTTT.